This T cell receptor beta chain emerged from a study of shared clonotypes between healthy human individuals. Only in-frame clones appear in the TCRdb table, and some are missing; sequencing was by immunoSEQ multiplex PCR. The sample shows roughly 2,000,000 clones, 85% to 95% of them seen only once. The naive CD8 subset, CD45RO-negative cells positively selected for CCR7, excluded terminally differentiated effector memory CD45RA+ cells. The receptor's source is a man between 18 and 29 years old in good health. Some clones in this sample may be carry-over from other donors' samples. The sequencing input was naive CD8+ T cells from PBMCs.

CDR3 protein: CASSLQGGAYFNEQFF. CDR3 sequence (DNA): TGTGCCAGTAGTCTTCAAGGGGGGGCGTATTTCAATGAGCAGTTCTTC. V gene TRBV19 combines with J gene TRBJ2-1; D may be TRBD2 (7 bases). Germline V gene sequence: CDR1 LNHDA, CDR2 SQIVND (reference sequence). The CDR3 is 16 amino acids. V dropped 5 bases and J dropped 6 bases, with 20 bases sitting between them.